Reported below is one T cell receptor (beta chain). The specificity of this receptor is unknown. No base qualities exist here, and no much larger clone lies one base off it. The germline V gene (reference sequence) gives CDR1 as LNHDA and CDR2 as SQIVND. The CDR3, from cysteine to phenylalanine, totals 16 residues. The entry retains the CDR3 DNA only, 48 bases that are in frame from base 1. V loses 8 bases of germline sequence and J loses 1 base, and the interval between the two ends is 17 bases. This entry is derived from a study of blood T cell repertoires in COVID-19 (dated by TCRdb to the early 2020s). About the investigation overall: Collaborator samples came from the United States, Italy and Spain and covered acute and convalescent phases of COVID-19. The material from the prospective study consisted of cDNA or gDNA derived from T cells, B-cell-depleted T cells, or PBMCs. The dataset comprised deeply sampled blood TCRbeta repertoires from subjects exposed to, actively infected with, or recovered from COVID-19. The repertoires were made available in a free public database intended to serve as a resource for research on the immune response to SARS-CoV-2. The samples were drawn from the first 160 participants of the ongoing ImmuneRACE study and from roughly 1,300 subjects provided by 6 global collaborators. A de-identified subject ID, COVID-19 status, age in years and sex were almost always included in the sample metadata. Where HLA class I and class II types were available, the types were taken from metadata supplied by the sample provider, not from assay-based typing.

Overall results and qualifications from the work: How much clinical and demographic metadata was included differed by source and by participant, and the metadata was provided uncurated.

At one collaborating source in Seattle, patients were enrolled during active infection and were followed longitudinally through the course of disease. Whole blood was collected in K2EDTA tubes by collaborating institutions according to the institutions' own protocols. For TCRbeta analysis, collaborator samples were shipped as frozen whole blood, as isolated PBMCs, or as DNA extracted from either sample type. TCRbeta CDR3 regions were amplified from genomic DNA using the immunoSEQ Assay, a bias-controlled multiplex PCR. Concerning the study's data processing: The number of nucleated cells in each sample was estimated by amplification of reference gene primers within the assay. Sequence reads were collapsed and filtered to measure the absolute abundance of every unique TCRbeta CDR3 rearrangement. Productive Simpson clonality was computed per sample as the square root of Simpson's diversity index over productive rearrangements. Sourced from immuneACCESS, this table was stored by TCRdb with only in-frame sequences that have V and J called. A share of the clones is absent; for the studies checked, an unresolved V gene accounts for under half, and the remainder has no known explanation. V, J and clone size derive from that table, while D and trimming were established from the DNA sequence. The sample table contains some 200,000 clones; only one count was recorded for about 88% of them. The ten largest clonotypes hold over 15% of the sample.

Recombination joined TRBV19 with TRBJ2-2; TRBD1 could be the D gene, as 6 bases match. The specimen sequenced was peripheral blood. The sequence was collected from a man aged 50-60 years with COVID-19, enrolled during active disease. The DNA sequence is TGTGCCAGTTCTACAGGGAAGGGGTTGAACACCGGGGAGCTGTTTTTT. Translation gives CASSTGKGLNTGELFF.